This TCR beta chain emerged from a study of blood T cell repertoires in COVID-19. This clone was detected a few times. Germline loops: CDR1 MNHEY, CDR2 SVGAGI. V trimming: 6 bases; J trimming: 4 bases; junction bases outside the gene matches: 9. The length of the CDR3 is 15 residues. Per the authors' pipeline: Counts of nucleated cells, estimated from reference gene primer amplification, were obtained. Profiled with immunoSEQ multiplex PCR; TCRdb holds only in-frame clones, not every one. V and J calls and clone size are given by that table; D and trimming were obtained from the DNA. Of about 210,000 clones listed, 84% are singletons.

This clonotype was obtained from a woman aged 45-60 years with active or convalescent COVID-19. The chain couples TRBV6-5 to TRBJ1-5; 7 bases are a match to TRBD1. The sample comprised peripheral blood. The CDR3 DNA reads as TGTGCCAGCAGATTGGAGGGGGCGCAAAATCAGCCCCAGCATTTT. Amino acids: CASRLEGAQNQPQHF.